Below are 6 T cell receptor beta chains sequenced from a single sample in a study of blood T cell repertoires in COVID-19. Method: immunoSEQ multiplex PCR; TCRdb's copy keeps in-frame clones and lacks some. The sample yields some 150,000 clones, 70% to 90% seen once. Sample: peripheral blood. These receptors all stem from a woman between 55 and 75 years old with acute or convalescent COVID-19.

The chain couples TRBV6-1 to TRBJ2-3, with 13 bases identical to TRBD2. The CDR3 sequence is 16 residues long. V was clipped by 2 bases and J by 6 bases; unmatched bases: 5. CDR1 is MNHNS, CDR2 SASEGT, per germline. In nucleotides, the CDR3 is TGTGCCAGCAGTGAAACTAGCGGGGGGGCCTTTGATACGCAGTATTTT. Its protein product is CASSETSGGAFDTQYF.

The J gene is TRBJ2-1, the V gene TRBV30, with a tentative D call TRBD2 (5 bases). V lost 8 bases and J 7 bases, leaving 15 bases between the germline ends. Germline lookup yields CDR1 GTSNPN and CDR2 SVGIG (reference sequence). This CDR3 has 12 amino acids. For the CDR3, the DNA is TGTGCCGCCGACGAGGGCGGAAATGAGCAGTTCTTC. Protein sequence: CAADEGGNEQFF.

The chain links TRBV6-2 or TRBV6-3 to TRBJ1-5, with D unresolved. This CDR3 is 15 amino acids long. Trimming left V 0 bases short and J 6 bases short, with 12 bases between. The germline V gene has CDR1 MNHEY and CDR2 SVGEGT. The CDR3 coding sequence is TGTGCCAGCAGTTACTCGAGAGGGTTGCTTCAGCCCCAGCATTTT. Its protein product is CASSYSRGLLQPQHF.

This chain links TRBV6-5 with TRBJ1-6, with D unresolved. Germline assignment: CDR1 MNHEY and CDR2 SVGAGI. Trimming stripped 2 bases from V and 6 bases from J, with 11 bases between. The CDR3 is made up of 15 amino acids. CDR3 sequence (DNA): TGTGCCAGCAGTTACGCGGGAGGAGTTAATTCACCCCTCCACTTT. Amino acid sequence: CASSYAGGVNSPLHF.

This CDR3 reads CASSQYSTGTSEQYF. CDR3 DNA sequence: TGCGCCAGCAGCCAATATTCCACAGGGACCTCCGAGCAGTACTTC. The V gene is TRBV4-1, the J gene TRBJ2-7, with D possibly TRBD1 on 6 matching bases. Between the trimmed V and J ends, which lost 2 bases and 6 bases, there was a span of 17 bases. CDR1 and CDR2 from the germline V gene are MGHRA and YSYEKL. The CDR3 consists of 15 residues.

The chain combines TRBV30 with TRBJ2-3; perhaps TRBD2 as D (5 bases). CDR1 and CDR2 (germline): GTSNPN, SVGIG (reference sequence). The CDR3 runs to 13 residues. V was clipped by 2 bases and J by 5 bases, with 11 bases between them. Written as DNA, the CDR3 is TGTGCCTGGAGTCTACGAGAGGGAGATACGCAGTATTTT. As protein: CAWSLREGDTQYF. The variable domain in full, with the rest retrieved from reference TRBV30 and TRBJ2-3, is SQTIHQWPATLVQPVGSPLSLECTVEGTSNPNLYWYRQAAGRGLQLLFYSVGIGQISSEVPQNLSASRPQDRQFILSSKKLLLSDSGFYLCAWSLREGDTQYFGPGTRLTVL.